The clone carrying this T cell receptor (beta chain) qualifies as medium-sized. The antigen remains undetermined. Multiplex PCR with BIOMED2 TRB-A/B primer pools amplified TRB rearrangements. TCRdb re-derived calls from the multiplex PCR reads in MiXCR, one entry per CDR3 protein. The sample includes approximately 3,200 distinct CDR3 sequences, under 30% seen only once; the top ten take roughly 27%. Germline V gene data show CDR1 as MNHEY and CDR2 as SMNVEV (reference sequence). V was cut by 5 bases and J by 9 bases, with 19 bases left in between. The CDR3 runs to 15 residues. Each TRB amplification used about 220-500 ng of genomic DNA from blood. These data are taken from a study of T and B cells in COVID-19 patients. Overall study: At median age roughly 35 years, recovered patients were younger than active-infection patients at roughly 71. Comorbidities linked to unfavorable COVID-19 outcome were present in about 90% of the 20 active-infection patients.

General observations from the study: In COVID-19 patients, T cell receptor beta variable and joining gene use was reportedly strongly skewed.

Source material: blood. This chain joins TRBV27 and TRBJ2-2; D unresolved. The origin of this receptor is a human donor with active COVID-19. CDR3 amino acids: CASSHHEQAMWELFF. In nucleotides, the CDR3 is TGTGCCAGCAGTCACCACGAGCAGGCTATGTGGGAGCTGTTTTTT.